This section outlines one T cell receptor (beta chain) sequence together with its context. The antigen remains undetermined. Treatment reported: approximately nine-day PBMC culture with coronavirus spike peptide pools or control peptides (ViraFEST assay). CDR1 is GTSNPN and CDR2 is SVGIG in the germline V gene (reference sequence). The V and J ends lost 4 bases and 1 base respectively, with 16 bases between them. There are 15 residues in the CDR3. The Oncomine TCR Beta short-read assay sequenced DNA from cultured CD4+ T cells. TCRdb fed the PCR reads into MiXCR, producing one record per CDR3 protein. The table has about 14,000 distinct CDR3 sequences, approximately 60% seen once. The sample is drawn from a study of vaccination and CD4 T cells after COVID-19.

The chain links TRBV30 to TRBJ1-2; a possible D gene is TRBD1 (5 bases). The sequenced material came from CD4+ T cells from blood, cultured in vitro. The sequence was collected from a human donor who had recovered from COVID-19. The CDR3 loop reads CAWIGGAGLNYGYTF. The CDR3 DNA reads TGTGCCTGGATCGGTGGGGCAGGGCTTAACTATGGCTACACCTTC.